This T cell receptor (beta chain) was captured in a study of blood T cell repertoires in COVID-19. At the level of the study: Acute and convalescent COVID-19 samples came from the United States, Italy and Spain. In each case, the material was cDNA or gDNA derived from T cells, B-cell-depleted T cells, or PBMCs.

Researchers sorted participants into cohorts using their self-reported clinical history. Looked up from germline, CDR1 is SEHNR and CDR2 is FQNEAQ (reference sequence). V dropped 11 bases and J dropped 5; count of bases not matched to a gene: 10. This CDR3 has 13 residues. Original methodology: Researchers report that nucleated cell counts were estimated from reference gene primer amplification. Clones were read by immunoSEQ multiplex PCR, and TCRdb kept only the in-frame ones, dropping some. D and trimming come from the DNA, and the V and J calls and clone size come from that table. The data contain a few hundred thousand clones, about 90% of them singletons.

V is TRBV7-9 and J is TRBJ2-7, with TRBD1 identical over 9 bases. The source is a man aged 25-40 years who had been exposed to COVID-19. Sequencing was performed on PBMCs or T cells enriched from blood (not recorded which). Here the CDR3 DNA reads TGTGCCGGGGCCGGGACAGGGAGTCACGAGCAGTACTTC. Encoded protein: CAGAGTGSHEQYF.